A single count supports the clone carrying this T cell receptor (beta chain). The antigen is unknown. Germline V gives CDR1 LNHDA, CDR2 SQIVND (reference sequence). CDR3 length equals 16 residues. V dropped 6 bases and J dropped 4 bases, with 20 bases sitting between them. This entry comes from a study of shared clonotypes between healthy human individuals. Whole-study results and caveats: Rarefaction indicated that sorted-subset sequencing remained incomplete although depth was large.

Some clones are missing from TCRdb's copy, which holds only in-frame ones; the method was immunoSEQ multiplex PCR. The sample yields approximately 2.4 million clones, approximately 96% seen once. V and J are TRBV19 and TRBJ2-3; maybe TRBD2 (5 bases). This receptor was obtained from a man between 18 and 29 years old in good health. The specimen sequenced was naive CD4+ T cells sorted from blood. Subset given: CD45RA+ positively selected. CDR3 DNA: TGTGCCAGTAGGACCGGGATCCTGGGGAGCCCAGATACGCAGTATTTT. Encoded protein: CASRTGILGSPDTQYF.